Listed below are T cell receptor beta chains from one sample, sequenced in a study of blood T cells in healthy people across ages. TCRdb re-analysed the 5' RACE reads in MiXCR, keeping a single row per CDR3 protein. The table includes 900,000 to 950,000 distinct CDR3 sequences, about 29% detected once. This sample was shared with a second study, whose subject was T cells of mothers and their children.

The sample consisted of blood. The receptors were gathered from a woman aged 40-49 years in good health. CDR3s include the opening cysteine and the closing phenylalanine or tryptophan. The D gene is left open where the match is weak. Rows give clone size only sometimes, using once, few, many, or a class for an expanded clone.

j_gene	d_gene	v_gene	abundance	CDR3nt	CDR3aa
TRBJ1-5	TRBD1	TRBV28	-	TGTGCCAGCAGTGGGGACAGGGGTGTCCCTGGGGGTCTGAGCCAGCCCCAGCATTTT	CASSGDRGVPGGLSQPQHF
TRBJ2-1	TRBD2	TRBV27	few	TGTGCCAGCAGTTTTAGATGGCCTAGCGGGGGGGGGTACAATGAGCAGTTCTTC	CASSFRWPSGGGYNEQFF
TRBJ1-2	-	TRBV5-1	few	TGCGCCAGCAGCCCTTATCGCGGTCCTATCGACTATGGCTACACCTTC	CASSPYRGPIDYGYTF
TRBJ1-4	TRBD1	TRBV7-8	-	TGTGCCAGCAGCCCCCAGGGGGCCCCCTTCGCAACTAATGAAAAACTGTTTTTT	CASSPQGAPFATNEKLFF
TRBJ2-7	-	TRBV7-2	few	TGTGCCAGCAGCTTAGGCCGCAGGGGGGGGGACGAGCAGTACTTC	CASSLGRRGGDEQYF
TRBJ1-2	-	TRBV6-6	-	TGTGCCAGCGCGGAGACGTCCTATGGCTACACCTTC	CASAETSYGYTF
TRBJ2-3	-	TRBV7-2	few	TGTGCCAGCAGCTTACCCCCCGGTGACACAGATACGCAGTATTTT	CASSLPPGDTDTQYF
TRBJ2-1	-	TRBV9	-	TGTGCCAGCAGCGTAAATGGGTTGGTCAATGAGCAGTTCTTC	CASSVNGLVNEQFF
TRBJ2-1	TRBD1	TRBV15	many	TGTGCCACCAGACCTAAAACAGGGGGCGTTTACAATGAGCAGTTCTTC	CATRPKTGGVYNEQFF
TRBJ2-6	-	TRBV7-2	-	TGTGCCAGCAGCCAGGTTGGCTCTGGGACCAACGTCCTGACTTTC	CASSQVGSGTNVLTF
TRBJ1-5	TRBD1	TRBV12-3/TRBV12-4	few	TGTGCCAGCGGCAAGACAGGGGGCGGTCAGCCCCAGCATTTT	CASGKTGGGQPQHF
TRBJ1-2	-	TRBV20-1	-	TGCAGTGCTAGCCGGGCTAACTATGGCTACACCTTC	CSASRANYGYTF
TRBJ1-2	-	TRBV10-3	many	TGTGCCATCAGTGTAAACGGGGCCAACTATGGCTACACCTTC	CAISVNGANYGYTF
TRBJ1-2	-	TRBV7-3	-	TGTGCCAGCAGCTCCGACAATCTTGGCGGCTACACCTTC	CASSSDNLGGYTF
TRBJ1-2	TRBD1	TRBV3-1	-	TGTGCCAGCAGCCACATGACAGGGGGCAGAGGCTACACCTTC	CASSHMTGGRGYTF
TRBJ2-3	-	TRBV5-1	-	TGCGCCAGCAGCTCACCTCCGAGTACGGAGTATTTT	CASSSPPSTEYF
TRBJ2-6	-	TRBV4-2	few	TGTGCCAGCAGCTACCCTGGTTGGAGTGGGGCCAACGTCCTGACTTTC	CASSYPGWSGANVLTF
TRBJ1-5	-	TRBV28	-	TGTGCCAGCAGTTTAAATACAGGAGCGGGCTATCAGCCCCAGCATTTT	CASSLNTGAGYQPQHF
TRBJ1-2	TRBD1	TRBV5-1	-	TGCGCCAGCAGCTTGGAGGTTCGTGTGGACAGGGGGCATGGCTACACCTTC	CASSLEVRVDRGHGYTF
TRBJ1-1	-	TRBV7-2	-	TGTGCCGGCAGCTTAGTAGAGGAAAAGGCTTTCTTT	CAGSLVEEKAFF
TRBJ1-5	-	TRBV10-3	-	TGTGCCATCAGTGAAACTGGACCCAGCACCAATCAGCCCCAGCATTTT	CAISETGPSTNQPQHF
TRBJ1-1	-	TRBV28	-	TGTGCCAGCAAAAATGAGAAGAACACTGAAGCTTTCTTT	CASKNEKNTEAFF
TRBJ1-5	TRBD1	TRBV20-1	many	TGCAGTGCTACGCTCGACAGGGGCGGTCAGCCCCAGCATTTT	CSATLDRGGQPQHF
TRBJ1-2	-	TRBV4-1	few	TGCGCCACGAGTGGGACAAGGTATGGCTACACCTTC	CATSGTRYGYTF
TRBJ1-4	-	TRBV4-2	few	TGTGCCAGCAGCCAAGTCGCGACAACCAAAGCAACTAATGAAAAACTGTTTTTT	CASSQVATTKATNEKLFF
TRBJ1-4	TRBD1	TRBV28	few	TGTGCCAGCAGCCGCGGACAGGGAGCCAGAAAACTGTTTTTT	CASSRGQGARKLFF
TRBJ2-5	-	TRBV4-1	many	TGCGCCAGCAGCCAAGATCTTCTGATTCAAGAGACCCAGTACTTC	CASSQDLLIQETQYF
TRBJ2-7	-	TRBV4-3	-	TGCGCCAGCAGCCAAGATGGATACAGACCCTACGAGCAGTACTTC	CASSQDGYRPYEQYF
TRBJ2-1	-	TRBV6-5	few	TGTGCCAGCGCCATACGGACAGCGAACAATGAGCAGTTCTTC	CASAIRTANNEQFF
TRBJ2-7	-	TRBV9	many	TGTGCCAGCAGCGTAGAAAGGGGCGCCTACGAGCAGTACTTC	CASSVERGAYEQYF
TRBJ2-2	TRBD2	TRBV7-7	-	TGTGCTAGCAGCGTGAGCGGGGCGGGCACCGGGGAGCTGTTTTTT	CASSVSGAGTGELFF
TRBJ1-2	TRBD1	TRBV27	-	TGTGCCAGCAGTTTAAGGTGGGACCAGGAACAGGGGGCTAACTATGGCTACACCTTC	CASSLRWDQEQGANYGYTF
TRBJ2-6	-	TRBV20-1	many	TGCAGTGCTATACGGGGGACTGGGGCCAACGTCCTGACTTTC	CSAIRGTGANVLTF
TRBJ2-7	TRBD1	TRBV20-1	-	TGCAGTGCTAGAGTCCCGGGACAGGGGGTCTACGAGCAGTACTTC	CSARVPGQGVYEQYF
TRBJ1-5	-	TRBV7-8	-	TGTGCCAGTAGCTTAGCGTCAGGTCAGGCCCAGCATTTT	CASSLASGQAQHF
TRBJ2-3	TRBD2	TRBV7-3	-	TGTGCCAGCAGCCGCGGGGGATCTAGCACAGATACGCAGTATTTT	CASSRGGSSTDTQYF
TRBJ1-1	-	TRBV7-3	few	TGTGCCAGCAGCTCCCAATCTGGAACTGAAGCTTTCTTT	CASSSQSGTEAFF
TRBJ2-1	-	TRBV7-6	-	TGTACCAGCAGCTTGAGCTCCTACAATGAGCAGTTCTTC	CTSSLSSYNEQFF
TRBJ1-3	-	TRBV3-1	few	TGTGCCAGCAGCCCCCCCCTCTCTGGAAACACCATATATTTT	CASSPPLSGNTIYF
TRBJ2-2	-	TRBV29-1	-	TGCAGCGTTGAAGATCGGAGGGGACAGCTCCCGAAAAGGAACACCGGGGAGCTGTTTTTT	CSVEDRRGQLPKRNTGELFF
TRBJ2-3	TRBD1	TRBV20-1	-	TGCAGTGCCAGACAACCGGGACAGGTGCCCCTTAATGAAAAACTGTATTTT	CSARQPGQVPLNEKLYF
TRBJ1-1	-	TRBV30	-	TGTGCCTGGGGTGCTGGAACTGAAGCTTTCTTT	CAWGAGTEAFF
TRBJ2-1	TRBD2	TRBV27	-	TGTGCCAGCAAGCTAGCGGGTTACAATGAGCAGTTCTTC	CASKLAGYNEQFF
TRBJ2-1	-	TRBV5-5	few	TGTGCCAGCAGCTTGGCCCCTTACACCACCGGAGGTCTCAATGAGCAGTTCTTC	CASSLAPYTTGGLNEQFF
TRBJ2-5	TRBD2	TRBV2	-	TGTGCCAGCAGGGATAGCGGGGATGAGACCCAGTACTTC	CASRDSGDETQYF
TRBJ1-1	-	TRBV7-3	-	TGTGCCAGCAGCTTAGAACAAAGGAACACTGAAGCTTTCTTT	CASSLEQRNTEAFF
TRBJ1-2	TRBD1	TRBV12-3/TRBV12-4	few	TGTGCCAGCAGTTTAGGTAGGACAGGGGGCGTCATCTGGAGGTCGAACTATGGCTACACCTTC	CASSLGRTGGVIWRSNYGYTF
TRBJ2-1	-	TRBV6-4	many	TGTGCCAGCAGTGATGGATTGAACAATGAGCAGTTCTTC	CASSDGLNNEQFF
TRBJ2-3	-	TRBV15	few	TGTGCCACCAGCAGAGATACTCCCGGGGGGCCCGGAGATACGCAGTATTTT	CATSRDTPGGPGDTQYF
TRBJ2-6	TRBD1	TRBV2	few	TGTGCCAGCAGTCCGATCCGACAGGGTAGTGGGGCCAACGTCCTGACTTTC	CASSPIRQGSGANVLTF
TRBJ2-7	TRBD1	TRBV7-3	-	TGTGCCAACAGCTCCACGGGACAGGGCGGGAGCGAGCAGTACTTC	CANSSTGQGGSEQYF
TRBJ2-3	-	TRBV7-3	-	TGTGCCAGCAGCTTGTGGGGGGGGGCTAGAGATACGCAGTATTTT	CASSLWGGARDTQYF
TRBJ2-1	TRBD2	TRBV4-3	many	TGCGCCAGCAGCCAAGATTTCCTAGCGGACAATGAGCAGTTCTTC	CASSQDFLADNEQFF
TRBJ1-5	-	TRBV2	few	TGTGCCAGCACGGGGGCCGGCCAGCCCCAGCATTTT	CASTGAGQPQHF
TRBJ2-2	-	TRBV30	-	TGTGCCTGGAGTGTACGAGGGGCTACCGGGGAGCTGTTTTTT	CAWSVRGATGELFF
TRBJ2-3	-	TRBV5-1	-	TGCGCCAGCAGCTTGGATGGACTGCGGCCCACAGATACGCGGTATTTT	CASSLDGLRPTDTRYF
TRBJ2-3	-	TRBV29-1	-	TGCAGCATTCCAGGGGGCACAGATACGCAGTATTTT	CSIPGGTDTQYF
TRBJ2-6	-	TRBV6-5	-	TGTGCCAGCAGTTACAGCTGGGAGGTCCTCGGGGCCAACGTCCTGACTTTC	CASSYSWEVLGANVLTF
TRBJ1-1	TRBD1	TRBV5-1	-	TGCGCCAGCAGCTGGTCCGGGACAGGGGGCTCGAACACTGAAGCTTTCTTT	CASSWSGTGGSNTEAFF
TRBJ2-7	-	TRBV4-1	many	TGCGCCAGCAGCCAAGCGGAGCGAAAGACCTACGAGCAGTACTTC	CASSQAERKTYEQYF